The clone carrying this T cell receptor beta chain was observed a few times. The antigen is undetermined. Patients selected for sequencing had displayed CD8+CD57+ cell expansion by flow cytometry. With no exception, the patients had severe acquired aplastic anemia. At blood sampling, none of the patients had yet received therapy. The template used for profiling TCR beta VDJ and CDR3 was genomic DNA. In TCRdb, the reads were re-called with MiXCR into one record per CDR3 protein. The data show 75,000 to 100,000 distinct CDR3 sequences, with around 68% seen just once and 55% to 65% held by the top ten. The data are from a study of CD8+CD57+ T cells in acquired aplastic anemia. General study findings and limits: Patients and controls shared twenty-nine CD8+ CDR3 sequences, which appeared highly expressed in patients and within their immunodominant clones. With respect to CD8+ Simpson's diversity, patients and controls did not differ significantly.

The clonotype comes from a human donor with aplastic anemia. Material for sequencing was sorted CD4+, CD8+, or CD8+CD57+ T cells (not recorded which) from PBMCs.

This chain's CDR3 is CSVGQEINSPLHF. In DNA, the CDR3 is TGCAGCGTCGGACAGGAGATTAATTCACCCCTCCACTTT. The chain uses TRBV29-1 and TRBJ1-6; 7 bases map to TRBD1. Germline loops: CDR1 SQVTM, CDR2 ANQGSEA. V lost 6 bases and J lost 6; bases outside the gene matches: 5. The CDR3 has 13 residues.